This TCR beta chain was captured by sequencing in a study of T-cell memory formation after mild COVID-19. Points on this clonotype: Its antigen is undetermined.

Overall study findings and caveats: The pre-infection memory compartment contained some responding clones, suggesting cross-reactive memory joined.

V dropped 2 bases and J dropped 15; count of bases not matched to a gene: 11. Germline V gives CDR1 SGHTA, CDR2 FQGTGA. This CDR3 contains 14 residues. One entry per CDR3 protein, called by TCRdb with MiXCR from the 5' RACE reads. Found here are hundreds of thousands of distinct CDR3 sequences, 20% to 25% of them singletons; the top ten hold 8.8%. The TCR was taken from an adult woman who had mild COVID-19 (a few samples of this study predate the infection). Cell type and time point are not known. Material: PBMCs or a T cell subset sorted from them (not recorded which). The chain couples TRBV7-3 to TRBJ2-1, with 9 bases that match TRBD2. CDR3 coding DNA: TGTGCCAGCAGCTTAGGGTTAGCGGGAGCCCAACTGTTCTTC. It encodes CASSLGLAGAQLFF.